This entry concerns a single T cell receptor beta chain. Under the authors' procedure: Quantification of nucleated cells was approximated via reference gene primer amplification. Profiled with immunoSEQ multiplex PCR; TCRdb holds only in-frame clones, not every one. The V and J calls and clone size were taken over from that table, and D and trimming were inferred from the DNA. The sample lists around 190,000 clones, 84% occurring once. The sample is drawn from a study of blood T cell repertoires in COVID-19. Study in general: PBMCs, B-cell-depleted T cells, or T cells provided the cDNA or gDNA that made up the material.

The CDR3 contains 14 residues. V was clipped by 3 bases and J by 4 bases; unmatched bases: 7. Germline V gives CDR1 SQVTM, CDR2 ANQGSEA. The V call is TRBV29-1, the J call TRBJ1-2, with 8 positions matching TRBD1. Sequenced: peripheral blood. This TCR was recovered from a human donor in a cohort sampled during active COVID-19. The CDR3 reads CSVDTRTGPYGYTF. CDR3 DNA sequence: TGCAGCGTTGACACAAGGACAGGGCCCTATGGCTACACCTTC.